This T cell receptor (beta chain) emerged from a study of blood T cell repertoires in COVID-19. Study-level information: From T cells, B-cell-depleted T cells, or PBMCs came the material, which was cDNA or gDNA.

The V segment lost 1 base and the J segment 2 bases; nucleotides outside the gene matches: 11. This CDR3 is built from 19 residues. Germline CDR1 reads LGHNA; CDR2 reads YNFKEQ. In the authors' methods: Amplification from reference gene primers served as the basis for estimated nucleated cell counts. The assay was immunoSEQ multiplex PCR, and TCRdb's table has in-frame clones only and misses some. That table is the source of V, J and clone size, and D and trimming were worked out from the DNA. The sample carries 300,000 to 350,000 clones, nearly 90% recorded once. The source material was peripheral blood. This sequence originates from a woman aged 40 to 49 with COVID-19, enrolled during active disease. J is TRBJ1-3 and V is TRBV4-2; 10 nucleotides align to TRBD1. The CDR3 region is CASSQVAGQGNGAGNTIYF. Here the CDR3 DNA reads TGTGCCAGCAGCCAAGTGGCGGGACAGGGGAATGGGGCTGGAAACACCATATATTTT.